This TCR beta chain was documented in a study of blood T cell repertoires in COVID-19. Study context: COVID-19 samples, acute and convalescent, were from the United States, Italy and Spain.

The data were produced by immunoSEQ multiplex PCR, yet TCRdb's version contains in-frame clones alone and is incomplete. The table has 65,000 to 90,000 clones, 88% seen once; the top ten hold less than 9%. V was clipped by 0 bases and J by 3 bases; unmatched bases: 1. The CDR3 has 15 residues. In germline, CDR1 is SGHRS, CDR2 YFSETQ. The source of this sequence is a woman of 80 years or more with acute or convalescent COVID-19. The chain links TRBV5-1 to TRBJ1-4, with 8 bases lining up with TRBD1. The source material was peripheral blood. The chain's CDR3 is CASSLGQGSNEKLFF. The CDR3 nucleotides are TGCGCCAGCAGCTTGGGACAGGGGTCTAATGAAAAACTGTTTTTT.